This T cell receptor (beta chain) is drawn from a study of patients and donors after allogeneic stem cell transplantation. TCRdb re-called the RT-PCR reads through MiXCR, storing one row per CDR3 protein. The sample lists fewer than 2,000 distinct CDR3 sequences, about 25% occurring once. This CDR3 has 13 residues. Looked up from germline, CDR1 is LNHDA and CDR2 is SQIVND (reference sequence). V was shortened by 6 bases and J by 3 bases, with 11 bases between the two germline ends. The chain joins TRBV19 to TRBJ2-5; D remains ambiguous. The sequence was collected from a human donor who was either an allogeneic HSCT recipient or a stem cell or donor lymphocyte infusion donor (not recorded which). It is not recorded whose cells these are; they may come from a transplant donor. Input material: blood, either unsorted or a sorted T cell fraction (not recorded which). Here the CDR3 reads CASSILNEETQYF. The CDR3 coding sequence is TGTGCCAGTAGCATCCTCAACGAAGAGACCCAGTACTTC.